Below, 32 T cell receptor beta chains from the same sample are listed, as sequenced in a study of blood T cell repertoires in COVID-19. TCRdb's table, derived via immunoSEQ multiplex PCR, lists solely in-frame clones and lacks some. The sample holds around 300,000 clones; 86% are singletons and the top ten take approximately 2.6%. Material: PBMCs or T cells enriched from blood (not recorded which). Source of these receptors: a woman between 18 and 30 years old who had recovered from COVID-19.

In its sample, this clone was seen a few times. This sequence joins TRBV10-1 and TRBJ1-2; TRBD1 agrees at 7 bases. CDR1 WNHNN and CDR2 SYGVQD come from the germline V gene (reference sequence). The V gene end was trimmed by 1 base and the J gene end by 5 bases; junction bases not matched to a gene: 4. The CDR3 is made up of 14 amino acids. The CDR3 is CASSEYRQGYGYTF. CDR3 coding DNA: TGCGCCAGCAGTGAGTACCGACAGGGATATGGCTACACCTTC.

The CDR3 region has the DNA TGTGCCAGCAGCACGGGACTAAGCTACAATGAGCAGTTCTTC. Residues: CASSTGLSYNEQFF. The chain uses TRBV11-3 and TRBJ2-1; the match to TRBD2 covers 7 bases. Trimming cost V 5 bases and J 3 bases; bases outside gene matches: 4. Germline CDR1 SGHNT, CDR2 YENEEA. The CDR3 runs to 14 residues.

This chain connects TRBV19 to TRBJ1-2, with 8 bases that match TRBD1. This CDR3 spans 15 amino acids. The trim removed 5 bases at V and 6 bases at J, leaving 11 bases unmatched. CDR1 and CDR2 (germline): LNHDA, SQIVND (reference sequence). Written as DNA, the CDR3 is TGTGCCAGTAGTCCCCCCTGGACAGGGTGGGATGGCTACACCTTC. Translating it yields CASSPPWTGWDGYTF.

The chain couples TRBV6-6 to TRBJ2-1; weak D call: TRBD2 (5 bases). Trimming took 5 bases from V and 10 from J, leaving 15 bases between them. This CDR3 contains 13 residues. In germline, CDR1 is MNHNY, CDR2 SVGAGI (reference sequence). CDR3 sequence (DNA): TGTGCCAGCAGTCGATCTAGCCTGAACGAGCAGTTCTTC. Translation gives CASSRSSLNEQFF.

The rearrangement uses TRBV6-1 and TRBJ2-3; 11 positions agree with TRBD2. Germline CDR1 reads MNHNS; CDR2 reads SASEGT. V lost 4 bases to trimming and J lost 2 bases; unmatched junction nucleotides: 8. The CDR3 has 17 amino acids. The CDR3 DNA follows: TGTGCCAGCAGTGCCCAGCTAGCGGGGGGTACCACAGATACGCAGTATTTT. Translated: CASSAQLAGGTTDTQYF.

The CDR3 coding sequence is TGTGCCAGCTCTCCGAGAACTGGACAGGCAAACTATGGCTACACCTTC. As protein: CASSPRTGQANYGYTF. The chain is built from TRBV18 and TRBJ1-2; 7 nucleotides agree with TRBD1. The CDR3 is 16 residues long. V lost 6 bases and J lost 2; bases outside the gene matches: 12. Germline loops: CDR1 KGHSH, CDR2 LQKENI. The full variable domain, rest sourced from reference TRBV18 and TRBJ1-2, is NAGVMQNPRHLVRRRGQEARLRCSPMKGHSHVYWYRQLPEEGLKFMVYLQKENIIDESGMPKERFSAEFPKEGPSILRIQQVVRGDSAAYFCASSPRTGQANYGYTFGSGTRLTVV.

The gene calls are TRBV9 and TRBJ2-5; D uncertain. The CDR3 runs 13 residues. Germline values: CDR1 SGDLS, CDR2 YYNGEE. The V end was cut by 4 bases, the J end by 5 bases, with 12 bases between. The CDR3 DNA reads TGTGCCAGCAGCCTCGGTAGCTTTGAGACCCAGTACTTC. Translating gives CASSLGSFETQYF.

This clone occurred a few times. J is TRBJ1-6 and V is TRBV7-9, with D perhaps TRBD1 (6 bases). V lost 5 bases and J 9 bases, leaving 11 bases between the germline ends. The V gene's germline CDR1 is SEHNR and CDR2 FQNEAQ (reference sequence). The CDR3 has 13 amino acids. CDR3 sequence: CASSTRTASPLHF. CDR3 DNA sequence: TGTGCCAGCAGCACGCGGACAGCTTCACCCCTCCACTTT.

This chain connects TRBV27 to TRBJ2-3; 10 bases agree with TRBD2. V trimming: 3 bases; J trimming: 4 bases; junction bases outside the gene matches: 13. There are 18 residues in the CDR3. CDR1 and CDR2 from the germline V gene are MNHEY and SMNVEV (reference sequence). CDR3 sequence: CASSFLGRLAGVADTQYF. In DNA, the CDR3 is TGTGCCAGCAGTTTCCTCGGAAGGCTAGCGGGAGTGGCAGATACGCAGTATTTT.

This clone showed up just a few times. This chain joins TRBV5-1 and TRBJ2-1; TRBD2 might be the D (5 bases). Per the germline V gene, CDR1 is SGHRS and CDR2 is YFSETQ. Trimming cost V 0 bases and J 6 bases, with 10 bases left between them. The CDR3 has 14 residues. This CDR3 reads CASSLGLSTNEQFF. DNA of the CDR3: TGCGCCAGCAGCTTGGGACTATCGACCAATGAGCAGTTCTTC.

The chain links TRBV28 to TRBJ2-1; TRBD1 aligns across 10 bases. After removal of 6 bases from V and 3 bases from J, the junction contained 17 bases not matched to a gene. This CDR3 comprises 19 residues. CDR1 is MDHEN and CDR2 is SYDVKM in the germline V gene. CDR3 in amino acids: CASRKTGGAELAGYNEQFF. Here the CDR3 DNA reads TGTGCCAGCAGAAAGACAGGGGGCGCTGAGCTAGCGGGCTACAATGAGCAGTTCTTC. Filled out from reference TRBV28 and TRBJ2-1, the complete variable domain reads DVKVTQSSRYLVKRTGEKVFLECVQDMDHENMFWYRQDPGLGLRLIYFSYDVKMKEKGDIPEGYSVSREKKERFSLILESASTNQTSMYLCASRKTGGAELAGYNEQFFGPGTRLTVL.

The chain couples TRBV7-2 to TRBJ1-5, with 9 bases fitting TRBD1. The CDR3 totals 17 residues. CDR1 and CDR2 (germline): SGHTA, FQGNSA. J lost 2 bases, V lost 1 base, and 6 bases had no gene match. The CDR3 loop is CASSLDVGQGGNQPQHF. CDR3 nucleotides: TGTGCCAGCAGCTTAGATGTGGGACAGGGAGGCAATCAGCCCCAGCATTTT.

The V and J genes are TRBV6-5 and TRBJ1-2, with TRBD1 matching over 11 bases. This CDR3 has 13 residues. Germline V lookup: CDR1 MNHEY, CDR2 SVGAGI. V lost 7 bases and J lost 6; bases outside the gene matches: 4. Here the CDR3 reads CASNAGQGDGYTF. The CDR3 region has the DNA TGTGCCAGCAATGCGGGACAGGGGGATGGCTACACCTTC.

This clone was counted between two and nine times. This chain joins TRBV4-1 and TRBJ2-7; D not certain. The CDR3 is 12 amino acids. Trimming took 1 base from V and 6 from J, leaving 7 bases between them. The germline V gene encodes CDR1 MGHRA and CDR2 YSYEKL. Here the CDR3 DNA reads TGCGCCAGCAGCCAAGTGGTCGGCGAGCAGTACTTC. It yields the protein CASSQVVGEQYF.

This clone was recorded once. The chain combines TRBV19 with TRBJ1-2; D might be TRBD1 (5 bases). The CDR3 spans 17 residues. In germline, CDR1 is LNHDA, CDR2 SQIVND (reference sequence). Trimming left V 7 bases short and J 5 bases short, with 26 bases between. This CDR3 reads CASTNWELGGDRYGYTF. The CDR3 nucleotides read TGTGCCAGTACCAATTGGGAACTGGGGGGAGACCGTTATGGCTACACCTTC.

The V and J genes are TRBV4-2 and TRBJ2-5; a weak D match, TRBD2 (5 bases). Germline assignment: CDR1 LGHNA and CDR2 YNFKEQ. V was cut by 4 bases and J by 4 bases, with 19 bases left in between. The length of the CDR3 is 16 residues. The CDR3 sequence is CASSPPALGPRETQYF. DNA for the CDR3: TGTGCCAGCAGCCCCCCCGCACTAGGTCCTAGAGAGACCCAGTACTTC.

The V and J genes are TRBV7-9 and TRBJ1-4; D might be TRBD1 (5 bases). V was pared by 3 bases and J by 5 bases, with 13 bases between. Germline V gene lookup returns CDR1 SEHNR and CDR2 FQNEAQ (reference sequence). This CDR3 contains 15 residues. For the CDR3, the DNA is TGTGCCAGCAGCTTTAATGGGGGGGACAATGAAAAACTGTTTTTT. Encoded protein: CASSFNGGDNEKLFF.

The chain employs TRBV4-2 and TRBJ2-1; 9 bases are a match to TRBD2. Per the germline V gene, CDR1 is LGHNA and CDR2 is YNFKEQ. The CDR3 has 18 residues. Losses at the gene ends were 1 base for V and 3 bases for J; bases not matched to a gene: 10. DNA for the CDR3: TGTGCCAGCAGCCAAGGATTTGGCTTTAGCGGGAGCTACAATGAGCAGTTCTTC. This codes for CASSQGFGFSGSYNEQFF.

V and J are TRBV5-1 and TRBJ1-2; possible D gene TRBD1, 6 bases. V gave up 0 bases and J gave up 5 bases, with 11 bases separating them. Germline V CDR1 and CDR2: SGHRS, YFSETQ. The CDR3 is 14 amino acids. This CDR3 reads CASSLAQGVYGYTF. The CDR3 nucleotides are TGCGCCAGCAGCTTGGCACAGGGCGTTTATGGCTACACCTTC.

The chain employs TRBV5-1 and TRBJ2-3; 14 bases match TRBD2. This CDR3 has 16 residues. Per the germline V gene, CDR1 is SGHRS and CDR2 is YFSETQ. J was trimmed by 4 bases and V by 4 bases; bases with no gene match: 5. In DNA form, the CDR3 reads TGCGCCAGCAGCCTCCGACTAGCGGGAGGGTCAGATACGCAGTATTTT. Its protein product is CASSLRLAGGSDTQYF.

The chain has TRBV18 and TRBJ1-1; 7 nucleotides align to TRBD1. This CDR3 is built from 16 residues. Germline CDR1 and CDR2: KGHSH and LQKENI. After removal of 2 bases from V and 4 bases from J, the junction contained 10 bases not matched to a gene. For the CDR3, the DNA is TGTGCCAGCTCACCAAATATGGCAGGGGGTCTCACTGAAGCTTTCTTT. It translates to CASSPNMAGGLTEAFF.

The chain employs TRBV5-8 and TRBJ1-5; D is uncertain. In germline, CDR1 is SGHTS, CDR2 YDEGEE. The CDR3 covers 13 residues. Between the trimmed V and J ends, which lost 1 base and 3 bases, there was a span of 5 bases. The DNA for the CDR3 is TGTGCCAGCAGCTTGACAGTCAATCAGCCCCAGCATTTT. It yields the protein CASSLTVNQPQHF.

This clone was counted between two and nine times. The V gene is TRBV5-1, the J gene TRBJ1-1, with a possible D match to TRBD1 (5 bases). V lost 4 bases and J lost 4, with 20 bases in between. This CDR3 has 16 residues. The V gene's germline CDR1 is SGHRS and CDR2 YFSETQ. CDR3 sequence (DNA): TGCGCCAGCAGCCAAAACCTGGGGCTTTCGAGCACTGAAGCTTTCTTT. This encodes CASSQNLGLSSTEAFF.

The chain is built from TRBV5-1 and TRBJ1-2; tentatively, D is TRBD1 (6 bases). V dropped 0 bases and J dropped 2 bases, with 11 bases sitting between them. Germline CDR1 and CDR2: SGHRS and YFSETQ. There are 15 residues in the CDR3. The CDR3 DNA reads as TGCGCCAGCAGCTTGGATCACAGGGCAAACTATGGCTACACCTTC. This sequence encodes CASSLDHRANYGYTF.

Written as DNA, the CDR3 is TGTGCCACCAGCAGAGATGGGCCCTCACCCCTCCACTTT. Its translation: CATSRDGPSPLHF. The gene calls are TRBV15 and TRBJ1-6; no firm D call. Germline CDR1 LNHNV, CDR2 YYDKDF (reference sequence). V was clipped by 0 bases and J by 10 bases, with 7 bases between them. This CDR3 has 13 amino acids.

This sequence joins TRBV12-5 and TRBJ1-1, with D tentatively TRBD1 (6 bases). The germline V gene encodes CDR1 LGHNT and CDR2 FRNRAP. The CDR3 is made up of 14 amino acids. Deletions cut 5 bases from V and 5 bases from J, with 15 bases between. DNA of the CDR3: TGTGCTAGTGGTATGGGGGGAGGGGGAACTGAAGCTTTCTTT. This codes for CASGMGGGGTEAFF.

The chain couples TRBV3-1 (or the pseudogene TRBV3-2) to TRBJ2-7; 7 bases are shared with TRBD1. V trimming: 4 bases; J trimming: 6 bases; junction bases outside the gene matches: 18. Germline V gene lookup returns CDR1 LGHDT and CDR2 YNNKEL (reference sequence). There are 17 residues in the CDR3. CDR3 bases: TGTGCCAGCAGCCCATTTGCCTGGGACAGTGGGTCCGTCGAGCAGTACTTC. It codes for CASSPFAWDSGSVEQYF.

This clone was counted once. The chain uses TRBV12-3 or TRBV12-4 and TRBJ2-2; D is ambiguous. The CDR3 consists of 13 residues. Trimming took off 6 bases at V and 5 bases at J, with 10 bases between the two ends. The CDR3 loop reads CASSRSRTGELFF. The CDR3 region has the DNA TGTGCCAGCAGCCGAAGTAGAACCGGGGAGCTGTTTTTT.

This chain links TRBV28 with TRBJ1-2; weak D call: TRBD1 (5 bases). V lost 5 bases to trimming and J lost 0 bases, with 7 bases between them. Germline V gene data show CDR1 as MDHEN and CDR2 as SYDVKM. The CDR3 sequence is 13 residues long. CDR3 residues: CASSTGANYGYTF. CDR3 DNA sequence: TGTGCCAGCAGTACAGGAGCTAACTATGGCTACACCTTC.

The chain combines TRBV19 with TRBJ2-6; the D gene is possibly TRBD2 (5 bases). Per the germline V gene, CDR1 is LNHDA and CDR2 is SQIVND (reference sequence). The CDR3 consists of 17 residues. The V gene lost 7 bases and the J gene lost 0 bases, with 16 bases spanning the gap. The CDR3 is CASNHPGISSGANVLTF. CDR3 DNA: TGTGCCAGTAACCACCCGGGGATAAGCTCTGGGGCCAACGTCCTGACTTTC.

The chain is built from TRBV28 and TRBJ1-4; 9 bases are shared with TRBD1. Germline CDR1 and CDR2: MDHEN and SYDVKM. There are 17 residues in the CDR3. J lost 6 bases, V lost 5 bases, and 13 bases had no gene match. The CDR3 bases are TGTGCCAGCAGTCCCTCCCTGGGACAGGGTATCGATGAAAAACTGTTTTTT. Translation gives CASSPSLGQGIDEKLFF.

This clone was counted only a few times. V gene TRBV11-3 combines with J gene TRBJ2-7; 9 nucleotides align to TRBD1. The V and J ends lost 4 bases and 0 bases, in that order; junction bases with no gene match: 7. CDR1 is SGHNT and CDR2 is YENEEA in the germline V gene. This CDR3 spans 16 amino acids. CDR3 in DNA: TGTGCCAGCAGCTCGAACCGGGACAGGGTCTCCTACGAGCAGTACTTC. This encodes CASSSNRDRVSYEQYF.